This TCR beta chain was recorded in a study of shared clonotypes between healthy human individuals. On the study more broadly: Each donor's CD8 memory used one plate, CD8 naive two, each CD4 subset three. Study observations and caveats: Investigators expected sequencing depth to affect clonotype sharing among donors. Generally, naive subsets came out with larger estimated richness than memory subsets.

This CDR3 is 14 amino acids long. The germline V gene encodes CDR1 MNHNS and CDR2 SASEGT. Trimming stripped 3 bases from V and 3 bases from J, with 12 bases between. The protocol was immunoSEQ multiplex PCR, while the TCRdb copy is restricted to in-frame clones and leaves out a portion. Among 2 million to 2.5 million clones listed, more than 90% were seen once. As concerns this clone: Its antigen is not identified.

Naive CD45RA+ and memory CD45RA-negative subsets were split from CD4+ cells. J is TRBJ2-7 and V is TRBV6-1; D is ambiguous. Sequencing used naive CD4+ T cells sorted from blood. Documented subset: CD45RA+ positively selected. This TCR was recovered from a man aged 18 to 35 in good health. The CDR3 is CASSDLLPRYEQYF. As DNA, the CDR3 is TGTGCCAGCAGTGATCTGCTCCCCCGCTACGAGCAGTACTTC.